This TCR beta chain was documented in a study of T-cell reconstitution after alpha-beta-depleted transplantation in children. The ends were cut back, 3 bases at V and 0 bases at J, with 15 bases in the middle. The CDR3 is made up of 16 amino acids. Germline loops: CDR1 SGHKS, CDR2 YYEKEE (reference sequence). Construction of the TCRbeta library involved unique molecular identifiers. TCRdb independently ran MiXCR on the PCR reads; one entry per CDR3 protein. The sample includes just under 550,000 distinct CDR3 sequences, approximately 16% of them seen just once. This clonotype showed up just a few times.

The receptor was derived from a human donor who donated a stem cell graft to a child with acute lymphoblastic leukemia. The gene calls are TRBV5-5 and TRBJ1-1; the D is unclear. The sample in question was PBMCs from the stem cell graft donor, obtained from the stem cell graft. CDR3 protein: CASSWDPGPLNTEAFF. CDR3 sequence (DNA): TGTGCCAGCAGCTGGGATCCGGGTCCACTGAACACTGAAGCTTTCTTT. Full variable domain (missing parts from reference TRBV5-5 and TRBJ1-1): DAGVTQSPTHLIKTRGQQVTLRCSPISGHKSVSWYQQVLGQGPQFIFQYYEKEERGRGNFPDRFSARQFPNYSSELNVNALLLGDSALYLCASSWDPGPLNTEAFFGQGTRLTVV.